These T cell receptor beta chains were read from a single sample in a study of early T cells in non-severe SARS-CoV-2 infection. TCRdb redid the calling of the 5' RACE reads with MiXCR, one entry per CDR3 protein. The data contain around 27,000 distinct CDR3 sequences, under 5% of them singletons. The sample was whole blood. The receptor set was obtained from an adult who was a healthcare worker with PCR-confirmed SARS-CoV-2 infection or an uninfected control (not recorded which). Both conserved end residues are part of each CDR3. The order of the fields is clone size, V gene, D gene, J gene, CDR3 DNA, CDR3 protein. A D gene is named only where the DNA matches it firmly. Clone size is not always given. Where it is, it says once, few, many or a class for expanded clones.

clone size: few
V gene: TRBV7-8
D gene: .
J gene: TRBJ2-3
CDR3 DNA: TGTGCCAGCAGCGGTTGGACTACCTGGCAGGGAGATACGCAGTATTTT
CDR3 protein: CASSGWTTWQGDTQYF

clone size: many
V gene: TRBV7-6
D gene: .
J gene: TRBJ1-2
CDR3 DNA: TGTGCCAGCAGCTTAGCCGGGGGATTTGGCTACACCTTC
CDR3 protein: CASSLAGGFGYTF

clone size: many
V gene: TRBV21-1
D gene: .
J gene: TRBJ2-3
CDR3 DNA: TGTGCCAGCAGCAAAGTAATGGGGCCGTCCGGATCGCAGTATTTT
CDR3 protein: CASSKVMGPSGSQYF

clone size: many
V gene: TRBV6-6
D gene: .
J gene: TRBJ1-2
CDR3 DNA: TGTGCCAGCAGTTACTCGGCAGGGACTGGCGGCTACACCTTC
CDR3 protein: CASSYSAGTGGYTF

clone size: medium-sized
V gene: TRBV30
D gene: .
J gene: TRBJ1-1
CDR3 DNA: TGTGCCTGGAGCCTCAGGGGACAGAACACTGAAGCTTTCTTT
CDR3 protein: CAWSLRGQNTEAFF

clone size: many
V gene: TRBV11-2
D gene: .
J gene: TRBJ2-7
CDR3 DNA: TGTGCCAGCAGCTTAGCTAACTACGAGCAGTACTTC
CDR3 protein: CASSLANYEQYF

clone size: many
V gene: TRBV30
D gene: TRBD1
J gene: TRBJ1-2
CDR3 DNA: TGTGCCTGGAGGTGGACAGGGCACGCTGGCTACACCTTC
CDR3 protein: CAWRWTGHAGYTF

clone size: many
V gene: TRBV9
D gene: TRBD2
J gene: TRBJ2-1
CDR3 DNA: TGTGCCAGCAGCGCGCTAGCGGGAGACTACAATGAGCAGTTCTTC
CDR3 protein: CASSALAGDYNEQFF

clone size: many
V gene: TRBV7-9
D gene: TRBD1
J gene: TRBJ1-3
CDR3 DNA: TGTGCCAGCAACGTACAGGGGTCCACTGGAAACACCATATATTTT
CDR3 protein: CASNVQGSTGNTIYF

clone size: .
V gene: TRBV7-3
D gene: .
J gene: TRBJ2-3
CDR3 DNA: TGTGCCAGCAGCTTAAGAGGGCCAGATACGCAGTATTTT
CDR3 protein: CASSLRGPDTQYF

clone size: many
V gene: TRBV30
D gene: .
J gene: TRBJ2-7
CDR3 DNA: TGTGCCTGGAGTGTAAGCCCTGGCAGGGGCATCTACGAGCAGTACTTC
CDR3 protein: CAWSVSPGRGIYEQYF

clone size: many
V gene: TRBV5-1
D gene: .
J gene: TRBJ2-3
CDR3 DNA: TGCGCCAGCAGCTTGGAGGGGGGCAAGAGGAATACGCAGTATTTT
CDR3 protein: CASSLEGGKRNTQYF

clone size: few
V gene: TRBV13
D gene: .
J gene: TRBJ2-3
CDR3 DNA: TGTGCCAGCAGCTCGACTATCACAGATACGCAGTATTTT
CDR3 protein: CASSSTITDTQYF

clone size: few
V gene: TRBV20-1
D gene: .
J gene: TRBJ2-2
CDR3 DNA: TGCAGTGCCCGTCTCCGGGGGACCGGGGAGCTGTTTTTT
CDR3 protein: CSARLRGTGELFF

clone size: few
V gene: TRBV18
D gene: .
J gene: TRBJ1-6
CDR3 DNA: TGTGCCAGCTCACCACGAGGGGCCACCTATAATTCACCCCTCCACTTT
CDR3 protein: CASSPRGATYNSPLHF

clone size: few
V gene: TRBV24-1
D gene: .
J gene: TRBJ2-2
CDR3 DNA: TGTGCCACCAGTGCCGGTGGGTCTCTAGTCGGGGAGCTGTTTTTT
CDR3 protein: CATSAGGSLVGELFF

clone size: few
V gene: TRBV24-1
D gene: TRBD2
J gene: TRBJ2-3
CDR3 DNA: TGTGCCACCAGTGACCCTACGCAGGGCCTAGCGGTTAGCACAGATACGCAGTATTTT
CDR3 protein: CATSDPTQGLAVSTDTQYF

clone size: .
V gene: TRBV11-2
D gene: .
J gene: TRBJ2-5
CDR3 DNA: TGTGCCAGCAGACCGTGGGCGGGCCCCCAAGAGACCCAGTACTTC
CDR3 protein: CASRPWAGPQETQYF

clone size: many
V gene: TRBV7-9
D gene: .
J gene: TRBJ2-5
CDR3 DNA: TGTGCCAGCAGCTTAAGGACACGGGGAGAGACCCAGTACTTC
CDR3 protein: CASSLRTRGETQYF

clone size: many
V gene: TRBV7-2
D gene: TRBD2
J gene: TRBJ2-3
CDR3 DNA: TGTGCCAGCAGCTTAGTAGCGGGGTTAGATACGCAGTATTTT
CDR3 protein: CASSLVAGLDTQYF

clone size: few
V gene: TRBV11-1
D gene: TRBD1
J gene: TRBJ1-2
CDR3 DNA: TGTGCCAGCAGCCTGGCCGGGACAGGGGACGGTTATGGCTACACCTTC
CDR3 protein: CASSLAGTGDGYGYTF

clone size: many
V gene: TRBV6-2/TRBV6-3
D gene: TRBD2
J gene: TRBJ2-1
CDR3 DNA: TGTGCCAGCAGCCCCTCCTGGACTAGCGGGAGAGAAAATGAGCAGTTCTTC
CDR3 protein: CASSPSWTSGRENEQFF

clone size: many
V gene: TRBV27
D gene: TRBD1
J gene: TRBJ1-6
CDR3 DNA: TGTGCCAGCACCGACAGGGGGCTTAATTCACCCCTCCACTTT
CDR3 protein: CASTDRGLNSPLHF

clone size: many
V gene: TRBV5-1
D gene: .
J gene: TRBJ2-7
CDR3 DNA: TGCGCCAGCAGCTTGGGGGATTACGAGCAGTACTTC
CDR3 protein: CASSLGDYEQYF

clone size: many
V gene: TRBV10-3
D gene: .
J gene: TRBJ2-7
CDR3 DNA: TGTGCCATCAGTGAGCAGGTAGCCTACGAGCAGTACTTC
CDR3 protein: CAISEQVAYEQYF

clone size: many
V gene: TRBV9
D gene: .
J gene: TRBJ1-3
CDR3 DNA: TGTGCCAGCAGCGTAGCCGGTGGAAACACCATATATTTT
CDR3 protein: CASSVAGGNTIYF

clone size: many
V gene: TRBV19
D gene: .
J gene: TRBJ2-7
CDR3 DNA: TGTGCCACTTGGGACACACACTCCTACGAGCAGTACTTC
CDR3 protein: CATWDTHSYEQYF

clone size: many
V gene: TRBV4-1
D gene: .
J gene: TRBJ2-2
CDR3 DNA: TGCGCCAGCAGCCACCTCGTGGCACACATAACTAACACCGGGGAGCTGTTTTTT
CDR3 protein: CASSHLVAHITNTGELFF

clone size: .
V gene: TRBV28
D gene: .
J gene: TRBJ1-1
CDR3 DNA: TGTGCCAGCAGTTTACTGGGGGTGTACACTGAAGCTTTCTTT
CDR3 protein: CASSLLGVYTEAFF

clone size: many
V gene: TRBV28
D gene: TRBD1
J gene: TRBJ2-5
CDR3 DNA: TGTGCCAGCAGTCAACAGGGGGGAGGAGAGACCCAGTACTTC
CDR3 protein: CASSQQGGGETQYF

clone size: many
V gene: TRBV6-4
D gene: .
J gene: TRBJ2-2
CDR3 DNA: TGTGCCAGCAGTGACTCGAGGGACACCGGGGAGCTGTTTTTT
CDR3 protein: CASSDSRDTGELFF

clone size: many
V gene: TRBV5-4
D gene: .
J gene: TRBJ2-7
CDR3 DNA: TGTGCCAGCAGCCCTCAGGGGGGGAGCTCCTACGAGCAGTACTTC
CDR3 protein: CASSPQGGSSYEQYF

clone size: many
V gene: TRBV6-5
D gene: TRBD1
J gene: TRBJ2-2
CDR3 DNA: TGTGCCAGCACCCGACCGACAGGGTTCATTAACACCGGGGAGCTGTTTTTT
CDR3 protein: CASTRPTGFINTGELFF